This TCR beta chain was observed in a study of shared clonotypes between healthy human individuals. Points from the study as a whole: Generally, naive subsets came out with larger estimated richness than memory subsets. Researchers sampled blood only, noting tissue repertoires likely differ.

Germline values: CDR1 GTSNPN, CDR2 SVGIG (reference sequence). V was pared by 0 bases and J by 10 bases, with 7 bases between. There are 12 residues in the CDR3. The data were produced by immunoSEQ multiplex PCR, yet TCRdb's version contains in-frame clones alone and is incomplete. The data show over a million clones, roughly 70% seen once. To note about this clone: Its specificity is unknown.

Sequences were obtained from memory CD4+ T cells sorted from blood. Subset reported: CD45RA-negative fraction. The gene calls are TRBV30 and TRBJ1-6; D not resolved. This TCR was recovered from a man aged 18 to 30 in good health. This CDR3 reads CAWSVNSSPLHF. CDR3 coding DNA: TGTGCCTGGAGTGTAAACAGCTCACCCCTCCACTTT.